One and the same sample provided the 12 T cell receptor beta chains below, sequenced in a study of shared clonotypes between healthy human individuals. Sequencing was performed with immunoSEQ multiplex PCR; in TCRdb, only in-frame clones are kept and a portion is missing. The data show 2 million to 2.5 million clones, roughly 90% seen once. Sample: naive CD4+ T cells from PBMCs. As to subset: CD45RA+ positively selected. The receptors stem from a man aged 18 to 35 in good health. Some clones in this sample may be carry-over from other donors' samples.

The CDR3 sequence is CASSSESTSTDTQYF. CDR3 nucleotides: TGTGCCAGCAGCTCCGAGAGCACCAGCACAGATACGCAGTATTTT. The chain couples TRBV5-4 to TRBJ2-3; no definite D call. In germline, CDR1 is SGHNT, CDR2 YYREEE (reference sequence). This CDR3 has 15 residues. V was shortened by 3 bases and J by 0 bases, with 11 bases between the two germline ends. The variable domain in full, with the rest retrieved from reference TRBV5-4 and TRBJ2-3, is ETGVTQSPTHLIKTRGQQVTLRCSSQSGHNTVSWYQQALGQGPQFIFQYYREEENGRGNFPPRFSGLQFPNYSSELNVNALELDDSALYLCASSSESTSTDTQYFGPGTRLTVL.

The genes are TRBV4-1 and TRBJ1-1; TRBD1 agrees at 7 bases. The V and J ends lost 3 bases and 11 bases, in that order; junction bases with no gene match: 6. Germline CDR1 reads MGHRA; CDR2 reads YSYEKL. CDR3 length: 12 residues. The CDR3 DNA reads TGCGCCAGCAGCCACCCGGGACAGCCTGCTTTCTTT. It yields the protein CASSHPGQPAFF.

This clone was counted once. The V and J genes are TRBV11-2 and TRBJ2-7; maybe TRBD2 (6 bases). This CDR3 spans 15 amino acids. Trimming removed 8 bases from V and 2 bases from J, with 19 bases in between. CDR1 and CDR2 from the germline V gene are SGHAT and FQNNGV. The CDR3 loop reads CASRTPRGRTYEQYF. CDR3 coding DNA: TGTGCCAGCCGAACACCGCGGGGCAGGACCTACGAGCAGTACTTC.

This CDR3 is CASSTIQGYQPQHF. The CDR3 DNA is TGTGCCAGTAGTACAATACAGGGGTATCAGCCCCAGCATTTT. This chain links TRBV19 with TRBJ1-5, with 7 bases that match TRBD1. Trimming took 4 bases from V and 5 from J; bases not matched to a gene: 5. Germline lookup yields CDR1 LNHDA and CDR2 SQIVND (reference sequence). This CDR3 comprises 14 residues. Together with reference TRBV19 and TRBJ1-5, the CDR3 gives the full variable domain: DGGITQSPKYLFRKEGQNVTLSCEQNLNHDAMYWYRQDPGQGLRLIYYSQIVNDFQKGDIAEGYSVSREKKESFPLTVTSAQKNPTAFYLCASSTIQGYQPQHFGDGTRLSIL.

This chain links TRBV6-1 with TRBJ2-3; 7 bases agree with TRBD2. The CDR3 sequence is 15 residues long. CDR1 and CDR2 from the germline V gene are MNHNS and SASEGT. The V and J ends lost 3 bases and 2 bases, in that order; junction bases with no gene match: 5. In nucleotides, the CDR3 is TGTGCCAGCAGTGAGCCTAGCGGAATCACAGATACGCAGTATTTT. This translates into CASSEPSGITDTQYF.

This clone was seen a single time. The chain recombines TRBV19 with TRBJ1-5; 10 bases match TRBD1. Germline V lookup: CDR1 LNHDA, CDR2 SQIVND (reference sequence). With 5 bases clipped from V and 6 bases from J, the junction kept 4 bases outside the gene matches. The CDR3 spans 14 residues. Written as DNA, the CDR3 is TGTGCCAGTAGTCTAGGACAGGGGGGTCAGCCCCAGCATTTT. Translated, it gives CASSLGQGGQPQHF.

This clone was seen a handful of times. The gene calls are TRBV7-2 and TRBJ2-2; D remains ambiguous. CDR3 size: 14 residues. Germline CDR1 and CDR2: SGHTA and FQGNSA. V was pared by 2 bases and J by 6 bases, with 10 bases between. CDR3: CASSLIRYSGELFF. The DNA for the CDR3 is TGTGCCAGCAGCTTAATTCGGTACTCCGGGGAGCTGTTTTTT.

The chain uses TRBV18 and TRBJ2-1, with D tentatively TRBD2 (6 bases). Germline-derived CDR1 and CDR2 are KGHSH and LQKENI. The V gene lost 6 bases and the J gene lost 5 bases, with 20 bases spanning the gap. This CDR3 comprises 16 residues. DNA of the CDR3: TGTGCCAGCTCCCGGGAGCAGCGGGCGCCCGACAATGAGCAGTTCTTC. This codes for CASSREQRAPDNEQFF. The full variable domain, with the rest looked up from reference TRBV18 and TRBJ2-1, is NAGVMQNPRHLVRRRGQEARLRCSPMKGHSHVYWYRQLPEEGLKFMVYLQKENIIDESGMPKERFSAEFPKEGPSILRIQQVVRGDSAAYFCASSREQRAPDNEQFFGPGTRLTVL.

The chain joins TRBV29-1 to TRBJ1-1; D call uncertain. The CDR3 is made up of 11 amino acids. Trimming stripped 3 bases from V and 10 bases from J, with 12 bases between. Germline CDR1 SQVTM, CDR2 ANQGSEA. In DNA, the CDR3 is TGCAGCGTTGATGGTATGGTTTCAGCTTTCTTT. It is translated as CSVDGMVSAFF.

The rearrangement joins TRBV9 to TRBJ2-7; 9 nucleotides line up with TRBD1. CDR1 SGDLS and CDR2 YYNGEE come from the germline V gene. The CDR3 has 16 amino acids. The ends lost 3 bases at V and 2 bases at J; junction bases unmatched: 9. The CDR3 spells CASSGNPGQGPYEQYF. The DNA of the CDR3 is TGTGCCAGCAGCGGGAATCCGGGACAGGGCCCCTACGAGCAGTACTTC.

This rearrangement joins TRBV11-2 to TRBJ1-4; D is perhaps TRBD1 (5 bases). CDR1 and CDR2 (germline): SGHAT, FQNNGV. This CDR3 contains 15 residues. V was cut by 5 bases and J by 7 bases, with 17 bases left in between. The CDR3 here is CASSKWTGGGEKLFF. The DNA of the CDR3 is TGTGCCAGCAGCAAGTGGACGGGGGGAGGTGAAAAACTGTTTTTT.

V usage is TRBV7-8 and J usage is TRBJ1-6; D is unresolved. V lost 1 base to trimming and J lost 7 bases, with 11 bases between them. This CDR3 is built from 15 residues. Looked up from germline, CDR1 is SGHVS and CDR2 is FQNEAQ. The CDR3 DNA sequence: TGTGCCAGCAGCTTAGAGCGGCCAGCCAATTCACCCCTCCACTTT. Translation: CASSLERPANSPLHF.